The following is a T cell receptor beta chain sequence with its context. Its specificity is unknown. The sample providers were healthy Caucasian people from Russia, aged about 6 to 90. Samples each yielded at least 5 micrograms of total RNA. This entry is derived from a study of blood T cells in healthy people across ages. A second PCR, run for about 7 to 11 cycles, used a sample-barcoded 5' primer plus a J-beta primer mix. TCRdb independently ran MiXCR on the 5' RACE reads; one entry per CDR3 protein. The profile shows more than 800,000 distinct CDR3 sequences, 35% to 55% of them singletons. Looked up from germline, CDR1 is DFQATT and CDR2 is SNEGSKA (reference sequence). The CDR3 spans 15 residues. V shed 1 base and J 2 bases; nucleotides not matched to a gene: 5. Study results and caveats: The long-lived group displayed more naive CD4+ cells, plus higher diversity, than the aged donors did.

Specimen: blood. The V and J genes are TRBV20-1 and TRBJ1-2, with 9 bases matching TRBD1. This sequence was found in a woman aged 55-70 years in good health. CDR3 in amino acids: CSARAVTGGNYGYTF. CDR3 DNA sequence: TGCAGTGCTAGAGCCGTGACAGGGGGAAACTATGGCTACACCTTC.